This T cell receptor beta chain was captured in a study of Ad26.COV2.S vaccination and SARS-CoV-2 variants. Findings of the study overall: Those who received the vaccine showed greater spike-specific TCR breadth than those given placebo.

Sequenced by immunoSEQ multiplex PCR; TCRdb stores in-frame clones only, minus some. The sample records approximately 480,000 clones, around 88% being singletons. Treatment here: 19 received Ad26.COV2.S at low or high dose, single or two shots; roughly 5 received placebo; per-sample allocation not given. Samples analyzed were those drawn on day 63 after the first vaccine or placebo injection. V shed 6 bases and J shed 8 bases, with 8 bases lying between them. Germline-derived CDR1 and CDR2 are MDHEN and SYDVKM. The CDR3 totals 11 residues. Comment on this clone: Its target is not known.

This chain links TRBV28 with TRBJ1-5; no firm D call. The starting material was peripheral blood, obtained in a trial of Ad26.COV2.S vaccine versus placebo. This receptor was identified in a person between 18 and 60 years old who received the Ad26.COV2.S COVID-19 vaccine or a placebo. The CDR3 loop is CASSAQEPQHF. For the CDR3, the DNA is TGTGCCAGCAGCGCCCAGGAGCCCCAGCATTTT.